Listed below are T cell receptor beta chains from one sample, sequenced in a study of cytotoxic CD8 clonotypes in ibrutinib-treated CLL. Profiling relied on immunoSEQ multiplex PCR, and the TCRdb table lists in-frame clones only, not all of them. The sample includes approximately 45,000 clones, approximately 65% of them seen just once. The sample here was PBMCs, taken after 24 months of ibrutinib treatment. These receptors originate from a human donor with chronic lymphocytic leukemia. Both conserved end residues are part of each CDR3. The order of the fields is J gene, clone size, D gene, V gene, CDR3 protein, CDR3 DNA. D genes are given only for firm matches. Rows give clone size only sometimes, using once, few, many, or a class for an expanded clone.

j_gene: TRBJ2-7; abundance: many; d_gene: NA; v_gene: TRBV28; CDR3aa: CASSLVLAEQYF; CDR3nt: TGTGCCAGCAGCCTAGTTCTGGCCGAGCAGTACTTC
j_gene: TRBJ2-2; abundance: NA; d_gene: NA; v_gene: TRBV5-1; CDR3aa: CASSLAGQGGTGELFF; CDR3nt: TGCGCCAGCAGCTTGGCCGGACAGGGAGGGACCGGGGAGCTGTTTTTT
j_gene: TRBJ2-1; abundance: NA; d_gene: NA; v_gene: TRBV19; CDR3aa: CASTSGDNEQFF; CDR3nt: NA
j_gene: TRBJ2-1; abundance: NA; d_gene: NA; v_gene: TRBV5-6; CDR3aa: CASSLRWLRTYNEQFF; CDR3nt: TGTGCCAGCAGCTTACGGTGGTTGAGAACCTACAATGAGCAGTTCTTC
j_gene: TRBJ1-1; abundance: NA; d_gene: NA; v_gene: TRBV7-6; CDR3aa: CASSLDVNTEAFF; CDR3nt: TGTGCCAGCAGCTTGGACGTTAACACTGAAGCTTTCTTT
j_gene: TRBJ1-2; abundance: NA; d_gene: NA; v_gene: TRBV11-2; CDR3aa: CASSWFLYGYTF; CDR3nt: TGTGCCAGCAGCTGGTTCCTCTATGGCTACACCTTC
j_gene: TRBJ2-2; abundance: NA; d_gene: TRBD2; v_gene: TRBV5-8; CDR3aa: CASSLGLAVNTGELFF; CDR3nt: TGTGCCAGCAGCTTGGGACTAGCGGTAAACACCGGGGAGCTGTTTTTT
j_gene: TRBJ2-1; abundance: NA; d_gene: TRBD2; v_gene: TRBV11-2; CDR3aa: CASSSPSGRRYNEQFF; CDR3nt: TGTGCCAGCAGCTCCCCGAGCGGGAGAAGATACAATGAGCAGTTCTTC
j_gene: TRBJ2-7; abundance: NA; d_gene: NA; v_gene: TRBV4-1; CDR3aa: CASSQGWTPQGGEQYF; CDR3nt: TGCGCCAGCAGCCAAGGTTGGACTCCCCAGGGGGGGGAGCAGTACTTC
j_gene: TRBJ1-2; abundance: NA; d_gene: NA; v_gene: TRBV27; CDR3aa: CASRMNRDYGYTF; CDR3nt: TGTGCCAGCAGGATGAACAGGGACTATGGCTACACCTTC
j_gene: TRBJ1-2; abundance: once; d_gene: NA; v_gene: TRBV2; CDR3aa: CASSKTGPLFGYTF; CDR3nt: TGTGCCAGCAGTAAAACAGGCCCTCTCTTCGGCTACACCTTC
j_gene: TRBJ2-7; abundance: NA; d_gene: NA; v_gene: TRBV5-6; CDR3aa: CASSSSSYEQYF; CDR3nt: TGTGCCAGCAGCTCGAGCTCCTACGAGCAGTACTTC
j_gene: TRBJ2-3; abundance: few; d_gene: TRBD2; v_gene: TRBV10-3; CDR3aa: CAISESRTSGASDTQYF; CDR3nt: TGTGCCATCAGTGAGTCCCGGACTAGCGGGGCTTCAGATACGCAGTATTTT
j_gene: TRBJ1-5; abundance: once; d_gene: NA; v_gene: TRBV6-5; CDR3aa: CASSSRGRNQPQHF; CDR3nt: TGTGCCAGCAGTTCCAGGGGTCGCAATCAGCCCCAGCATTTT
j_gene: TRBJ2-2; abundance: NA; d_gene: TRBD1; v_gene: TRBV28; CDR3aa: CASSSWDRLTNTGELFF; CDR3nt: TGTGCCAGCAGTTCCTGGGACAGATTAACGAACACCGGGGAGCTGTTTTTT
j_gene: TRBJ1-2; abundance: NA; d_gene: NA; v_gene: TRBV6-1; CDR3aa: CASSEAEVGYTF; CDR3nt: TGTGCCAGCAGTGAAGCTGAGGTTGGCTACACCTTC
j_gene: TRBJ2-7; abundance: many; d_gene: TRBD2; v_gene: TRBV25-1; CDR3aa: CASSGGTKYEQYF; CDR3nt: TGTGCCAGCAGTGGGGGGACTAAGTACGAGCAGTACTTC
j_gene: TRBJ1-1; abundance: few; d_gene: NA; v_gene: TRBV30; CDR3aa: CAWTPRLDTEAFF; CDR3nt: TGTGCCTGGACCCCCAGGCTTGACACTGAAGCTTTCTTT
j_gene: TRBJ2-7; abundance: NA; d_gene: TRBD2; v_gene: TRBV19; CDR3aa: CASRDLRREGYQQYF; CDR3nt: TGTGCCAGTAGAGACCTACGGCGGGAGGGGTATCAGCAGTACTTC
j_gene: TRBJ2-7; abundance: NA; d_gene: NA; v_gene: TRBV4-1; CDR3aa: CASSQDSYEQYF; CDR3nt: TGCGCCAGCAGCCAAGATTCCTACGAGCAGTACTTC
j_gene: TRBJ1-2; abundance: NA; d_gene: TRBD1; v_gene: TRBV6-1; CDR3aa: CASSEAGPDRARGYTF; CDR3nt: TGTGCCAGCAGTGAAGCTGGCCCGGACAGGGCAAGAGGCTACACCTTC
j_gene: TRBJ1-2; abundance: NA; d_gene: TRBD1; v_gene: TRBV10-2; CDR3aa: CASRGGQAFDGYTF; CDR3nt: TGCGCCAGCAGGGGGGGACAGGCATTCGATGGCTACACCTTC
j_gene: TRBJ1-1; abundance: NA; d_gene: NA; v_gene: TRBV18; CDR3aa: CASSPFFFGNTEAFF; CDR3nt: TGTGCCAGCTCACCATTTTTTTTCGGAAACACTGAAGCTTTCTTT
j_gene: TRBJ1-1; abundance: NA; d_gene: NA; v_gene: TRBV6-5; CDR3aa: CASSPLRQYTEAFF; CDR3nt: TGTGCCAGCAGCCCTCTTCGACAGTACACTGAAGCTTTCTTT
j_gene: TRBJ2-7; abundance: many; d_gene: NA; v_gene: TRBV11-2; CDR3aa: CASSLVGRGHYEQYF; CDR3nt: TGTGCCAGCAGCTTAGTCGGGAGGGGGCACTACGAGCAGTACTTC
j_gene: TRBJ2-3; abundance: NA; d_gene: NA; v_gene: TRBV6-5; CDR3aa: CASNRDSTDTQYF; CDR3nt: TGTGCCAGCAACCGGGACAGCACAGATACGCAGTATTTT
j_gene: TRBJ2-7; abundance: few; d_gene: TRBD1; v_gene: TRBV11-2; CDR3aa: CASSRQGGFYEQYF; CDR3nt: TGTGCCAGCAGCCGACAGGGCGGATTCTACGAGCAGTACTTC
j_gene: TRBJ1-5; abundance: NA; d_gene: NA; v_gene: TRBV6-6; CDR3aa: CASSYGLAGATQPQHF; CDR3nt: TGTGCCAGCAGTTACGGATTGGCAGGGGCGACTCAGCCCCAGCATTTT
j_gene: TRBJ2-3; abundance: few; d_gene: TRBD2; v_gene: TRBV5-1; CDR3aa: CASSRRQAGSSTDTQYF; CDR3nt: TGCGCCAGCAGCCGGCGCCAAGCGGGGTCTAGCACAGATACGCAGTATTTT
j_gene: TRBJ1-1; abundance: NA; d_gene: NA; v_gene: TRBV5-1; CDR3aa: CASSKGLTEAFF; CDR3nt: TGCGCCAGCAGCAAGGGTCTCACTGAAGCTTTCTTT
j_gene: TRBJ2-1; abundance: NA; d_gene: NA; v_gene: TRBV10-3; CDR3aa: CAINPGPPDEQFF; CDR3nt: TGTGCCATCAATCCGGGCCCGCCTGATGAGCAGTTCTTC
j_gene: TRBJ2-7; abundance: NA; d_gene: NA; v_gene: TRBV7-9; CDR3aa: CASRRGQTYEQYF; CDR3nt: TGTGCCAGCAGGAGAGGACAGACCTACGAGCAGTACTTC
j_gene: TRBJ2-2; abundance: NA; d_gene: TRBD2; v_gene: TRBV7-7; CDR3aa: CASSLDLLAANTGELFF; CDR3nt: TGTGCTAGCAGTCTAGATCTGCTAGCGGCGAACACCGGGGAGCTGTTTTTT
j_gene: TRBJ1-6; abundance: NA; d_gene: NA; v_gene: TRBV18; CDR3aa: CASSPRGTFERSPLHF; CDR3nt: TGTGCCAGCTCACCAAGGGGGACATTCGAGCGTTCACCCCTCCACTTT
j_gene: TRBJ1-3; abundance: NA; d_gene: NA; v_gene: TRBV13; CDR3aa: CASSREARDTIYF; CDR3nt: TGTGCCAGCAGCAGAGAGGCCCGGGACACCATATATTTT
j_gene: TRBJ1-5; abundance: few; d_gene: TRBD1; v_gene: TRBV4-1; CDR3aa: CASSQDGRGQGAISNQPQHF; CDR3nt: TGCGCCAGCAGCCAAGATGGGAGAGGACAGGGGGCGATCAGCAATCAGCCCCAGCATTTT
j_gene: TRBJ2-5; abundance: few; d_gene: TRBD2; v_gene: TRBV7-7; CDR3aa: CASSLESRLAAQETQYF; CDR3nt: TGTGCTAGCAGCTTAGAAAGTAGGCTAGCGGCACAAGAGACCCAGTACTTC
j_gene: TRBJ1-1; abundance: NA; d_gene: NA; v_gene: TRBV28; CDR3aa: CASQGRGAMNTEAFF; CDR3nt: TGTGCCAGCCAGGGTAGAGGGGCAATGAACACTGAAGCTTTCTTT
j_gene: TRBJ2-1; abundance: once; d_gene: NA; v_gene: TRBV28; CDR3aa: CASSPIPGVRRRLHEQFF; CDR3nt: TGTGCCAGCAGCCCGATACCCGGGGTCCGCCGCAGGCTCCATGAGCAGTTCTTC
j_gene: TRBJ1-1; abundance: NA; d_gene: NA; v_gene: TRBV14; CDR3aa: CASSQDWDLWNTEAFF; CDR3nt: TGTGCCAGCAGCCAAGATTGGGACCTTTGGAACACTGAAGCTTTCTTT